This T cell receptor (beta chain) is from a study of blood T cell repertoires in COVID-19. Study-level background: T cells, B-cell-depleted T cells, or PBMCs provided the cDNA or gDNA that served as material.

This CDR3 is built from 11 residues. Sequencing was performed with immunoSEQ multiplex PCR; in TCRdb, only in-frame clones are kept and a portion is missing. The sample lists tens of thousands of clones, 90% occurring once. Material for sequencing was peripheral blood. The chain uses TRBV21-1 and TRBJ2-2; the table names TRBD2, a call not compared with the DNA. TRBV21-1 constitutes a pseudogene. The receptor comes from a man between 65 and 85 years old with acute or convalescent COVID-19. In DNA form, the CDR3 reads TGTGCCAGGAAGCCTACCGGGGAGCTGTTTTTT. Its translation is CARKPTGELFF.